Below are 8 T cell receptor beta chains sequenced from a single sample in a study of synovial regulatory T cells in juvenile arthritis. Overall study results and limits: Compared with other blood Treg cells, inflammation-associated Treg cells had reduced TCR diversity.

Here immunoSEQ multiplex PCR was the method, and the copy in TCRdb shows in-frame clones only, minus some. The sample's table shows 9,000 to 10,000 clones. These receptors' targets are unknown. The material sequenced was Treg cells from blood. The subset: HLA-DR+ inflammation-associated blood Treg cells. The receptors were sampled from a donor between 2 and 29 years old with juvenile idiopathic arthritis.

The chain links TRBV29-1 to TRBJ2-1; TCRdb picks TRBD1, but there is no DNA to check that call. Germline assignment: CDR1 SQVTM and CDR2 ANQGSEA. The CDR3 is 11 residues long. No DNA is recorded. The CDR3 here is CSGRQANEQFF.

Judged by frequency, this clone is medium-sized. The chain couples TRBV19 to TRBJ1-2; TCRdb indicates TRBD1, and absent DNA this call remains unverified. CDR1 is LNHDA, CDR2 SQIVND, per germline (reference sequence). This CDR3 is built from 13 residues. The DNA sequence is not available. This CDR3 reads CASSMGQNYGYTF.

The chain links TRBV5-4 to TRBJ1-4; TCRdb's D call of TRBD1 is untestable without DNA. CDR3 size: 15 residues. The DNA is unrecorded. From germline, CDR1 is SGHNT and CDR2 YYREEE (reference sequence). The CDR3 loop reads CASSDRGPTNEKLFF.

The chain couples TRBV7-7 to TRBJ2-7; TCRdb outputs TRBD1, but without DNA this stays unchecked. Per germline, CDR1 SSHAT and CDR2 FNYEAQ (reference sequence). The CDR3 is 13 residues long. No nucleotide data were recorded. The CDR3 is CASSFQGGYEQYF.

CDR3 region: CASGDRSNQPQHF. The chain is built from TRBV6-1 and TRBJ1-5; TCRdb names TRBD1, which stays unverified in the absence of DNA. The CDR3 runs 13 residues. The record lacks a DNA sequence. Germline CDR1 and CDR2: MNHNS and SASEGT.

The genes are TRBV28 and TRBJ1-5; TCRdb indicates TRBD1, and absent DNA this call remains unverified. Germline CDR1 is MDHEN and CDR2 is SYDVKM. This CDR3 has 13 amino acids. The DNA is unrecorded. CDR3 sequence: CASSDRARQPQHF.

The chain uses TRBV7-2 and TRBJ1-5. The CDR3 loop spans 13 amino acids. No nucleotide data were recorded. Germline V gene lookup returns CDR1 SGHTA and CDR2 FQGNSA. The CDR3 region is CASSIRIDQPQHF. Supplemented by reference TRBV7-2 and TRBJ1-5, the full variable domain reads GAGVSQSPSNKVTEKGKDVELRCDPISGHTALYWYRQSLGQGLEFLIYFQGNSAPDKSGLPSDRFSAERTGGSVSTLTIQRTQQEDSAVYLCASSIRIDQPQHFGDGTRLSIL.

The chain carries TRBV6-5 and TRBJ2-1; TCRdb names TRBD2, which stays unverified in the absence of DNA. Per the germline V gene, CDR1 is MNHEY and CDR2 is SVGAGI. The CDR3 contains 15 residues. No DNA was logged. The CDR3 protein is CASSPTGTSRNEQFF.